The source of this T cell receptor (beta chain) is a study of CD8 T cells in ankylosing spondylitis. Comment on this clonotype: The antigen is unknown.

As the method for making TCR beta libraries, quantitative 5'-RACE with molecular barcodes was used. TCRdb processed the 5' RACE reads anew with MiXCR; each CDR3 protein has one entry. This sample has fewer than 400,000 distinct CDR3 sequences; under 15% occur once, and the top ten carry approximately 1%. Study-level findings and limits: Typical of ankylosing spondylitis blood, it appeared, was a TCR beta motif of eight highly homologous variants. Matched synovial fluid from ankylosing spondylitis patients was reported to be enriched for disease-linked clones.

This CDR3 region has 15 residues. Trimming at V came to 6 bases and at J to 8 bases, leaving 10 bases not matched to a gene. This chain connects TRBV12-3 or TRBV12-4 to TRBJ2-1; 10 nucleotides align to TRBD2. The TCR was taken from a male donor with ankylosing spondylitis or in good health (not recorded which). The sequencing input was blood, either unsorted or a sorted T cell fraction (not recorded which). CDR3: CASRRGSGGAYEQFF. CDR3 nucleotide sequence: TGTGCCAGCAGACGGGGAAGCGGGGGGGCCTATGAGCAGTTCTTC.